This T cell receptor (beta chain) was retrieved from a study of T cell responses to AZD1222 COVID-19 vaccine. Study observations and caveats: The study reported that nearly half of spike-specific TCRs target unmutated variant regions. Spike-wide vaccine-associated CD4 TCRs dominated at 160-218 and 743-854.

Generated by immunoSEQ multiplex PCR, the TCRdb table keeps only in-frame clones and is missing some. The table lists about 120,000 clones, about 90% of them singletons. Germline V lookup: CDR1 SEHNR, CDR2 FQNEAQ (reference sequence). The V and J ends lost 5 bases and 3 bases, in that order; junction bases with no gene match: 4. CDR3 length: 15 amino acids. As to this clone: The antigen is not known.

The source of this sequence is an adult in good health. The sequenced sample was peripheral blood, obtained on day 0 of AZD1222 vaccination. This chain joins TRBV7-9 and TRBJ1-4; 9 nucleotides agree with TRBD1. CDR3 region: CASSPRTGANEKLFF. The DNA for the CDR3 is TGTGCCAGCAGCCCCCGGACAGGGGCTAATGAAAAACTGTTTTTT.